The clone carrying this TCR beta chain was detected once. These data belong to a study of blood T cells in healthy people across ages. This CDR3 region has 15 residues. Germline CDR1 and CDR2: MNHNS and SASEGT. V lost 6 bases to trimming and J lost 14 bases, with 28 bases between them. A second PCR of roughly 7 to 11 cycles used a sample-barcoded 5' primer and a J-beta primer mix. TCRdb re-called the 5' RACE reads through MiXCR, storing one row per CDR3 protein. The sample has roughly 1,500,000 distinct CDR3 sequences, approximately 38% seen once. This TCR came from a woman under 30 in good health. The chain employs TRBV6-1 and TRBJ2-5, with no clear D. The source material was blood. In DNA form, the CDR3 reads TGTGCCAGCAGCCCTATGGCGGTCTCACGGAATGAGCAATACTTC. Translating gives CASSPMAVSRNEQYF.